The T cell receptor (beta chain) described here comes from a study of T-cell memory formation after mild COVID-19. Study-level points and caveats: SARS-CoV-2 specificity of second-wave clones peaking day 37 was unconfirmed. Pre-infection memory contained some responding clones, which suggested that cross-reactive memory had joined. From day 15 to 85, contracting clones were balanced between CD4 and CD8, whereas later expanders leaned toward CD4+.

V was trimmed by 7 bases and J by 8 bases, leaving 20 bases between them. This CDR3 comprises 14 residues. CDR1 and CDR2 (germline): MNHEY, SVGAGI. Worth noting for this clonotype: Antigen unknown.

One entry per CDR3 protein results from TCRdb running MiXCR on the 5' RACE reads. Here the sample spans about 470,000 distinct CDR3 sequences, around 25% being singletons. The TCR comes from an adult woman who had mild COVID-19 (a few samples of this study predate the infection). Cell type and time point are not known. The chain is built from TRBV6-5 and TRBJ1-1; possibly TRBD1 for D (5 bases). Sequencing was carried out using PBMCs or a T cell subset sorted from them (not recorded which). CDR3 in DNA: TGTGCCAGCACTACCCCCGGAAGGGGCCGGGAAGCTTTCTTT. Translation gives CASTTPGRGREAFF.